This T cell receptor beta chain derives from a study of blood T cell repertoires in COVID-19. Methods used by the authors: Amplifying reference gene primers gave estimates of nucleated cell counts. TCRdb's table, derived via immunoSEQ multiplex PCR, lists solely in-frame clones and lacks some. The V and J calls and clone size are taken from that table; D and trimming were inferred from the DNA. This repertoire shows roughly 180,000 clones, 60% to 85% found once; its top ten account for just over 8.5%. Sequenced sample: peripheral blood. The receptor was derived from a woman in her 50s with active or convalescent COVID-19.

The CDR3 bases are TGTGCCAGCAGTTACACTACGATCGGACAGGGGGGTGAAGCTTTCTTT. This codes for CASSYTTIGQGGEAFF. The chain combines TRBV6-2 or TRBV6-3 with TRBJ1-1; 10 bases match TRBD1. V lost 2 bases and J lost 7; bases outside the gene matches: 10. Germline V gene data show CDR1 as MNHEY and CDR2 as SVGEGT. This CDR3 is 16 amino acids long.